The 27 T cell receptor beta chains below come from one sample, sequenced in a study of T cells in Graves' hyperthyroidism and ophthalmopathy. RNA transcripts were the template for amplifying TCR beta CDR3 regions. An initial round of RT-PCR targeting the TCR CDR3 relied on the HTBI primer set. TCRdb reanalysed the multiplex PCR reads using MiXCR and keeps one entry per CDR3 protein. This table holds roughly 500,000 distinct CDR3 sequences, roughly 50% found once. Material for sequencing was peripheral blood or thyroid tissue (not recorded which). The receptors were sampled from an adult woman with Graves' disease, either hyperthyroidism or ophthalmopathy (not recorded which).

The rearrangement uses TRBV6-6 and TRBJ1-5, with a tentative D call TRBD1 (5 bases). Per germline, CDR1 MNHNY and CDR2 SVGAGI (reference sequence). Trimming removed 5 bases at V and 5 bases at J, with 10 bases between. The CDR3 totals 13 residues. CDR3 DNA: TGTGCCAGCAGTCCCCCGGGACATCAGCCCCAGCATTTT. Translating gives CASSPPGHQPQHF.

This clonotype was seen ten or more times. V is TRBV6-1 and J is TRBJ1-1; D is possibly TRBD1 (6 bases). Germline V gene lookup returns CDR1 MNHNS and CDR2 SASEGT. V lost 1 base, J lost 4 bases, and 16 bases lay in between. The length of the CDR3 is 16 residues. The DNA for the CDR3 is TGTGCCAGCAGTGAAGGAGGAGGGGGAGCGGGCACTGAAGCTTTCTTT. Protein sequence: CASSEGGGGAGTEAFF.

The chain recombines TRBV29-1 with TRBJ2-7, with 7 bases that match TRBD1. Trimming took 4 bases from V and 2 from J; bases not matched to a gene: 8. CDR1 is SQVTM and CDR2 is ANQGSEA in the germline V gene. The CDR3 runs to 14 residues. The CDR3 loop reads CSVVGGITPYEQYF. The CDR3 DNA sequence: TGCAGCGTTGTAGGGGGCATCACCCCCTACGAGCAGTACTTC.

The chain combines TRBV10-3 with TRBJ1-1; 9 positions match TRBD1. The CDR3 has 16 residues. Looked up from germline, CDR1 is ENHRY and CDR2 is SYGVKD. Trimming removed 7 bases from V and 5 bases from J; junction bases left unmatched: 14. This CDR3 reads CAIKRTGTGQVTEAFF. The DNA of the CDR3 is TGTGCCATCAAACGGACAGGGACAGGGCAGGTGACTGAAGCTTTCTTT.

The rearrangement joins TRBV12-3 or TRBV12-4 to TRBJ2-7, with 11 positions matching TRBD2. The ends lost 4 bases at V and 9 bases at J; junction bases unmatched: 11. The CDR3 consists of 15 residues. CDR3 sequence (DNA): TGTGCCAGCAGTTATGGACTAGCGGGCACAGATACGCAGTACTTC. It specifies CASSYGLAGTDTQYF.

The table lists this clonotype with many counts. The V gene is TRBV6-2 or TRBV6-3, the J gene TRBJ1-1, with D possibly being TRBD1 (5 bases). Germline CDR1 MNHEY, CDR2 SVGEGT. The CDR3 totals 14 residues. V was pared by 6 bases and J by 4 bases, with 15 bases between. The CDR3 region is CASSWRGGSTEAFF. The CDR3 nucleotides are TGTGCCAGCAGCTGGAGGGGAGGTAGCACTGAAGCTTTCTTT.

The J gene is TRBJ1-2, the V gene TRBV29-1; no definite D call. Trimming stripped 1 base from V and 7 bases from J, with 7 bases between. The CDR3 has 11 residues. Germline loops: CDR1 SQVTM, CDR2 ANQGSEA. In nucleotides, the CDR3 is TGCAGCGTTGAAGGCGGGGTTGGCTACACCTTC. Its protein is CSVEGGVGYTF.

The gene calls are TRBV7-3 and TRBJ2-1; 7 nucleotides line up with TRBD2. The CDR3 is made up of 16 amino acids. V shed 5 bases and J 0 bases; nucleotides not matched to a gene: 7. Germline lookup yields CDR1 SGHTA and CDR2 FQGTGA. Here the CDR3 DNA reads TGTGCCAGCAGCACTCTGGCGGGAGTCTCCTACAATGAGCAGTTCTTC. Translation: CASSTLAGVSYNEQFF.

This clonotype was counted at least ten times. This chain links TRBV2 with TRBJ2-7; D possibly corresponds to TRBD2 (7 bases). Germline V gene lookup returns CDR1 SNHLY and CDR2 FYNNEI. CDR3 length equals 17 residues. V lost 0 bases and J lost 2, with 17 bases in between. The CDR3 region is CASSEALEGEGPYEQYF. CDR3 bases: TGTGCCAGCAGTGAAGCGCTTGAGGGGGAGGGCCCCTACGAGCAGTACTTC.

Ten or more counts support this clonotype. The chain is built from TRBV5-1 and TRBJ2-7; D remains ambiguous. The CDR3 extends over 14 amino acids. Germline loops: CDR1 SGHRS, CDR2 YFSETQ. V was shortened by 4 bases and J by 0 bases, with 11 bases between the two germline ends. The CDR3 protein is CASSPDSSSYEQYF. The DNA of the CDR3 is TGCGCCAGCAGCCCAGACTCGAGCTCCTACGAGCAGTACTTC.

The genes are TRBV10-1 and TRBJ2-7, with D perhaps TRBD2 (5 bases). The V gene lost 6 bases and the J gene lost 9 bases, with 15 bases spanning the gap. The CDR3 extends over 12 amino acids. Germline-derived CDR1 and CDR2 are WNHNN and SYGVQD (reference sequence). CDR3 nucleotide sequence: TGCGCCAGCAGCGGGATGAGCGCCGGGCAGTACTTC. Its translation is CASSGMSAGQYF.

The CDR3 DNA follows: TGTGCCAGCAGCTTAACTCGGGCTGTCCACAATGAGCAGTTCTTC. Its protein is CASSLTRAVHNEQFF. The chain carries TRBV7-3 and TRBJ2-1; D call uncertain. This CDR3 contains 15 residues. Germline CDR1 reads SGHTA; CDR2 reads FQGTGA. Trimming removed 0 bases at V and 5 bases at J, with 11 bases between.

V usage is TRBV11-2 and J usage is TRBJ1-2; D gene unclear. Germline CDR1 SGHAT, CDR2 FQNNGV. The CDR3 runs to 12 residues. V shed 1 base and J shed 11 bases, with 11 bases lying between them. CDR3 amino acids: CASSLGGDAYTF. The CDR3 DNA follows: TGTGCCAGCAGCTTAGGAGGAGACGCTTACACCTTC. The entire variable domain, with the rest obtained from reference TRBV11-2 and TRBJ1-2, is as follows: EAGVAQSPRYKIIEKRQSVAFWCNPISGHATLYWYQQILGQGPKLLIQFQNNGVVDDSQLPKDRFSAERLKGVDSTLKIQPAKLEDSAVYLCASSLGGDAYTFGSGTRLTVV.

This clonotype was seen repeatedly, ten times or more. This chain connects TRBV9 to TRBJ2-7; D possibly matches TRBD1 or TRBD2 (5 bases each). The V and J ends lost 2 bases and 2 bases respectively, with 14 bases between them. Germline values: CDR1 SGDLS, CDR2 YYNGEE. The CDR3 contains 15 residues. As DNA, the CDR3 is TGTGCCAGCAGCGTTTCAGGCCGGGGCCCCTACGAGCAGTACTTC. This codes for CASSVSGRGPYEQYF.

This clonotype was counted between two and nine times. A read error may account for a junction end that differs from germline. The chain joins TRBV20-1 to TRBJ2-6; TRBD1 agrees at 12 bases. CDR3 size: 11 residues. Per the germline V gene, CDR1 is DFQATT and CDR2 is SNEGSKA (reference sequence). The CDR3 DNA reads as TGCAGTGCCGGGACAGGGGGCGTTAAAGCTTTC. It translates to CSAGTGGVKAF.

The V call is TRBV15, the J call TRBJ2-2, with D maybe TRBD2 (6 bases). Trimming stripped 0 bases from V and 2 bases from J, with 16 bases between. CDR1 and CDR2 (germline): LNHNV, YYDKDF (reference sequence). This CDR3 spans 18 amino acids. DNA for the CDR3: TGTGCCACCAGCAGAGATACCGGAGGGACTGGAAACACCGGGGAGCTGTTTTTT. It translates to CATSRDTGGTGNTGELFF.

V usage is TRBV15 and J usage is TRBJ1-1, with D maybe TRBD1 (5 bases). In germline, CDR1 is LNHNV, CDR2 YYDKDF (reference sequence). The CDR3 covers 15 residues. Trimming took 6 bases from V and 1 from J, leaving 15 bases between them. The CDR3 sequence: CATSSEGFGNTEAFF. The CDR3 nucleotides read TGTGCCACCAGTAGTGAGGGGTTCGGGAACACTGAAGCTTTCTTT.

The chain carries TRBV2 and TRBJ2-7; D gene ambiguous. The CDR3 runs to 14 residues. V lost 5 bases and J 2 bases, leaving 13 bases between the germline ends. The germline V gene encodes CDR1 SNHLY and CDR2 FYNNEI. CDR3 nucleotides: TGTGCCAGCAGTAGCACACAACCTACCTACGAGCAGTACTTC. Translated, it gives CASSSTQPTYEQYF.

The chain couples TRBV15 to TRBJ1-1, with D unclear. Germline CDR1 is LNHNV and CDR2 is YYDKDF (reference sequence). This CDR3 is 15 amino acids long. V lost 5 bases and J lost 1, with 14 bases in between. The CDR3 nucleotides are TGTGCCACCAGCTTGCGGACGGGAAAGAACACTGAAGCTTTCTTT. Amino acids: CATSLRTGKNTEAFF. Full variable domain (remainder filled in from reference TRBV15 and TRBJ1-1): DAMVIQNPRYQVTQFGKPVTLSCSQTLNHNVMYWYQQKSSQAPKLLFHYYDKDFNNEADTPDNFQSRRPNTSFCFLDIRSPGLGDTAMYLCATSLRTGKNTEAFFGQGTRLTVV.

Remarks on this clonotype: This may stem from a read error, because a much larger clone lies one nucleotide away. J is TRBJ1-2 and V is TRBV27; weak D call: TRBD1 (5 bases). This CDR3 contains 15 residues. CDR1 and CDR2 from the germline V gene are MNHEY and SMNVEV (reference sequence). The CDR3 sequence: CASSSSGYPHYGDTF. The DNA for the CDR3 is TGTGCCAGCAGTTCTTCAGGGTATCCCCACTATGGCGACACCTTC.

The chain couples TRBV7-2 to TRBJ1-1, with TRBD1 matching over 7 bases. Germline loops: CDR1 SGHTA, CDR2 FQGNSA. This CDR3 has 17 amino acids. With V trimmed by 4 bases and J by 4 bases, 15 bases remained unmatched. The CDR3 DNA is TGTGCCAGCAGCTCACAGGGGACGGGGGAGGCGACCACTGAAGCTTTCTTT. It translates to CASSSQGTGEATTEAFF.

The chain links TRBV9 to TRBJ1-1, with 7 positions matching TRBD1. CDR3 size: 16 residues. The germline V gene has CDR1 SGDLS and CDR2 YYNGEE. V gave up 3 bases and J gave up 0 bases; unmatched junction bases: 8. CDR3 sequence reads: CASSGSKTGMNTEAFF. The CDR3 coding sequence is TGTGCCAGCAGCGGCTCCAAGACAGGGATGAACACTGAAGCTTTCTTT. Together with reference TRBV9 and TRBJ1-1, the CDR3 gives the full variable domain: DSGVTQTPKHLITATGQRVTLRCSPRSGDLSVYWYQQSLDQGLQFLIQYYNGEERAKGNILERFSAQQFPDLHSELNLSSLELGDSALYFCASSGSKTGMNTEAFFGQGTRLTVV.

Note on this clonotype: Possible read error: a much larger clone is one base away. The chain has TRBV6-1 and TRBJ2-7; D is undetermined. CDR3 size: 10 residues. Per the germline V gene, CDR1 is MNHNS and CDR2 is SASEGT. The chain's CDR3 is CASKSYGQYF. CDR3 DNA: TGTGCCAGCAAGAGCTACGGGCAGTACTTC.

This clonotype came up a few times. A much larger clone sits a single nucleotide away, making a read error possible. The rearrangement uses TRBV28 and TRBJ2-5; D is uncertain. Germline V gene data show CDR1 as MDHEN and CDR2 as SYDVKM. The ends were cut back, 5 bases at V and 7 bases at J, with 11 bases in the middle. This CDR3 region has 12 residues. The chain's CDR3 is CASSLQSGTQYF. CDR3 bases: TGTGCCAGCAGTCTCCAGTCCGGGACCCAGTACTTC. The entire variable domain, with the rest obtained from reference TRBV28 and TRBJ2-5, is as follows: DVKVTQSSRYLVKRTGEKVFLECVQDMDHENMFWYRQDPGLGLRLIYFSYDVKMKEKGDIPEGYSVSREKKERFSLILESASTNQTSMYLCASSLQSGTQYFGPGTRLLVL.

The chain combines TRBV10-3 with TRBJ2-7; 8 bases align to TRBD1. With V trimmed by 2 bases and J by 4 bases, 7 bases remained unmatched. This CDR3 is built from 15 residues. Germline values: CDR1 ENHRY, CDR2 SYGVKD. In nucleotides, the CDR3 is TGTGCCATCAGTGAGGACAGGGGAGTGATGTACGAGCAGTACTTC. It yields the protein CAISEDRGVMYEQYF.

This clonotype has just a few counts. The chain carries TRBV19 and TRBJ1-1; 7 bases are a match to TRBD1. This CDR3 region has 13 residues. Germline V gives CDR1 LNHDA, CDR2 SQIVND (reference sequence). Unmatched junction bases numbered 2, after V lost 4 bases and J lost 3 bases. DNA for the CDR3: TGTGCCAGTAGTAGGGGACAGCACACTGAAGCTTTCTTT. Amino acids: CASSRGQHTEAFF.

This clonotype was seen many times. The chain links TRBV2 to TRBJ2-5; TRBD2 aligns across 10 bases. J lost 1 base, V lost 5 bases, and 4 bases had no gene match. CDR1 is SNHLY and CDR2 is FYNNEI in the germline V gene. The CDR3 is made up of 15 amino acids. The CDR3 nucleotides read TGTGCCAGCAGTCGACTAGCGGGCCCCCAAGAGACCCAGTACTTC. This translates into CASSRLAGPQETQYF. Combining the CDR3 with reference TRBV2 and TRBJ2-5 gives the whole variable domain EPEVTQTPSHQVTQMGQEVILRCVPISNHLYFYWYRQILGQKVEFLVSFYNNEISEKSEIFDDQFSVERPDGSNFTLKIRSTKLEDSAMYFCASSRLAGPQETQYFGPGTRLLVL.